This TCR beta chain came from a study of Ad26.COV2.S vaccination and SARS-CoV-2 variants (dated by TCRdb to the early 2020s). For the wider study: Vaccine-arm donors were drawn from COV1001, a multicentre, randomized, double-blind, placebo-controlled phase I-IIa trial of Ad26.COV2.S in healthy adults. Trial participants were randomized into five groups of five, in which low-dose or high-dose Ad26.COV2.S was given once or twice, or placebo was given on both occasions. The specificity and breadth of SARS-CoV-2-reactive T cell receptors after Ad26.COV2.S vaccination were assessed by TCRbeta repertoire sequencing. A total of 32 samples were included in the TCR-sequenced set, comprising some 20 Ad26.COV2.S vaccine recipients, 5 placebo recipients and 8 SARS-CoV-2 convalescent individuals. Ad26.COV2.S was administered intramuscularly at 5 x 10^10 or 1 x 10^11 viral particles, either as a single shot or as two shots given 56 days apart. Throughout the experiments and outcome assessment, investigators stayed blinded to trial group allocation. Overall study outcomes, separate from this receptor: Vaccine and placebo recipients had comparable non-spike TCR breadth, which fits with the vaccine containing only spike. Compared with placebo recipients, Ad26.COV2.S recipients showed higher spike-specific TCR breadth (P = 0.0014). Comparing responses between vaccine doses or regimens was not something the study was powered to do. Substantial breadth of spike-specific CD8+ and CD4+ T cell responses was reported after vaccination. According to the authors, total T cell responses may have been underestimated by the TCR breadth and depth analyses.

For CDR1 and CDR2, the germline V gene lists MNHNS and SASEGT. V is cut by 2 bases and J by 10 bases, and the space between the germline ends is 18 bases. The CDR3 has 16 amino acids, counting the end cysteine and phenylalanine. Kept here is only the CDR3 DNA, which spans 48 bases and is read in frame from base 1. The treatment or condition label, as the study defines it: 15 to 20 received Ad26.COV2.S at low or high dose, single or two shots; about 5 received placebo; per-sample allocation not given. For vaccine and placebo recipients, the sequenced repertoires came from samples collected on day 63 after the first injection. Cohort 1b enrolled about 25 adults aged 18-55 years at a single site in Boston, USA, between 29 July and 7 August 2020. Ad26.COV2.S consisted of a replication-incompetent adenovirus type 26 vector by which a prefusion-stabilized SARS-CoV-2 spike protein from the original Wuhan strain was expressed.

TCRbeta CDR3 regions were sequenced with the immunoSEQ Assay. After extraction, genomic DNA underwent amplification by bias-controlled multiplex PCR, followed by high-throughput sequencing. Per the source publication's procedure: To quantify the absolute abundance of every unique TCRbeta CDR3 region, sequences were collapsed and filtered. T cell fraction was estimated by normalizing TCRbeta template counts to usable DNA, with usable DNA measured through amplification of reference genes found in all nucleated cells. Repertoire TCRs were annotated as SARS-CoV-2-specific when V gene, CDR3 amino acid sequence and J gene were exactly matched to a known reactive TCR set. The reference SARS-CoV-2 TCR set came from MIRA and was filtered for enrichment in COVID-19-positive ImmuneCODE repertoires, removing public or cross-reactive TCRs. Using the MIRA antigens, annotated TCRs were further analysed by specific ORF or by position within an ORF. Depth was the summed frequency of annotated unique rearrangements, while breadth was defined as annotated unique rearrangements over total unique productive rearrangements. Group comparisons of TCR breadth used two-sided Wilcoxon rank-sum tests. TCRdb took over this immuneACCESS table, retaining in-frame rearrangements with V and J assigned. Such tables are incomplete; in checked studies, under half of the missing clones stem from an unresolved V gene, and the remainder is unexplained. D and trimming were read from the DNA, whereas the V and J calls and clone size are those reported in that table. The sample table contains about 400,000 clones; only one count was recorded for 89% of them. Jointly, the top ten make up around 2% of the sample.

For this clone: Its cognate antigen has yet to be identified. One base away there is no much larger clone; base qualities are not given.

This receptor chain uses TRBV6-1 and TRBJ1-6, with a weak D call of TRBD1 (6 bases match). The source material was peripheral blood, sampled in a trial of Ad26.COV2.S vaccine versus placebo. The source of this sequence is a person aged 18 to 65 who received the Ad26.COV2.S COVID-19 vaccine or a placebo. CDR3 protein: CASSETQQGGGSPLHF. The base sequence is TGTGCCAGCAGTGAAACCCAACAGGGAGGAGGATCACCCCTCCACTTT.